What follows are 32 T cell receptor beta chains derived from one specimen sequenced in a study of T cell clones after liver transplantation. Generated by immunoSEQ multiplex PCR, the TCRdb table keeps only in-frame clones and is missing some. The sample includes 85,000 to 110,000 clones, approximately 79% of them seen just once. Here the sequenced sample was CD4+ T cells from blood, taken around 4 years after liver transplant. The receptor set was obtained from a human patient who received a liver transplant. Some T cells may be provided by the graft donor.

The rearrangement uses TRBV6-1 and TRBJ2-1; D might be TRBD1 (6 bases). There are 14 residues in the CDR3. Germline V lookup: CDR1 MNHNS, CDR2 SASEGT. V lost 5 bases and J 6 bases, leaving 14 bases between the germline ends. In DNA, the CDR3 is TGTGCCAGCAGTACAGGGTTTGTTTCCAATGAGCAGTTCTTC. This encodes CASSTGFVSNEQFF.

The genes are TRBV10-3 and TRBJ2-3; no firm D call. With 3 bases removed from V and 0 bases from J, the gap between germline ends came to 13 bases. Germline values: CDR1 ENHRY, CDR2 SYGVKD. The CDR3 extends over 16 amino acids. The chain's CDR3 is CAISDPRVASTDTQYF. CDR3 nucleotides: TGTGCCATCAGTGACCCTCGTGTGGCTAGCACAGATACGCAGTATTTT.

V is TRBV2 and J is TRBJ1-6; no definite D call. This CDR3 has 15 amino acids. Between the trimmed V and J ends, which lost 5 bases and 3 bases, there was a span of 11 bases. Germline V gene sequence: CDR1 SNHLY, CDR2 FYNNEI. The CDR3 reads CASSLRADYNSPLHF. In DNA form, the CDR3 reads TGTGCCAGCAGTCTTCGGGCCGACTATAATTCACCCCTCCACTTT.

The V call is TRBV5-6, the J call TRBJ1-5; D not certain. This CDR3 contains 14 residues. V lost 0 bases and J lost 5, with 9 bases in between. Germline assignment: CDR1 SGHDT and CDR2 YYEEEE. The CDR3 bases are TGTGCCAGCAGCTTGGAACAGTCCCATCAGCCCCAGCATTTT. This sequence encodes CASSLEQSHQPQHF.

The sample holds one count of this clone. The chain has TRBV6-1 and TRBJ1-2, with D possibly matching TRBD1 (5 bases). Looked up from germline, CDR1 is MNHNS and CDR2 is SASEGT. The CDR3 has 13 residues. V was cut by 1 base and J by 2 bases, with 5 bases left in between. The CDR3 nucleotides read TGTGCCAGCAGTGAAGACAGGAACTATGGCTACACCTTC. It yields the protein CASSEDRNYGYTF.

The V call is TRBV29-1, the J call TRBJ1-2; D is perhaps TRBD1 (5 bases). This CDR3 comprises 11 residues. Looked up from germline, CDR1 is SQVTM and CDR2 is ANQGSEA. V was pared by 7 bases and J by 9 bases, with 15 bases between. CDR3 sequence reads: CSAGGTESYTF. CDR3 sequence (DNA): TGCAGCGCCGGGGGTACTGAGAGCTACACCTTC. Filled out from reference TRBV29-1 and TRBJ1-2, the complete variable domain reads SAVISQKPSRDICQRGTSLTIQCQVDSQVTMMFWYRQQPGQSLTLIATANQGSEATYESGFVIDKFPISRPNLTFSTLTVSNMSPEDSSIYLCSAGGTESYTFGSGTRLTVV.

The V gene is TRBV6-5, the J gene TRBJ2-2, with TRBD2 matching over 10 bases. J lost 6 bases, V lost 7 bases, and 8 bases had no gene match. The CDR3 extends over 15 amino acids. Germline V gene data show CDR1 as MNHEY and CDR2 as SVGAGI. The chain's CDR3 is CASNLAGGDPGELFF. Here the CDR3 DNA reads TGTGCCAGCAACTTAGCGGGGGGAGATCCCGGGGAGCTGTTTTTT.

This chain's CDR3 is CASREGTGELFF. CDR3 in DNA: TGCGCCAGCAGGGAGGGAACCGGGGAGCTGTTTTTT. This sequence joins TRBV23-1 and TRBJ2-2; D may be TRBD2 (6 bases). TRBV23-1 is filed as an ORF, its function uncertain. The V and J ends lost 6 bases and 5 bases respectively, with 7 bases between them. This CDR3 region has 12 residues.

The J gene is TRBJ1-1, the V gene TRBV5-1; no firm D call. The germline CDR1 and CDR2 sequences are SGHRS and YFSETQ. V lost 4 bases, J lost 4 bases, and 14 bases lay in between. The CDR3 loop spans 14 amino acids. In nucleotides, the CDR3 is TGCGCCAGCAGCATGAGGGAAGGAGGCACTGAAGCTTTCTTT. It is translated as CASSMREGGTEAFF.

The gene calls are TRBV30 and TRBJ2-7; unclear D gene. The V end lost 8 bases, the J end lost 7 bases, and 24 bases lay between the germline ends. Germline V lookup: CDR1 GTSNPN, CDR2 SVGIG (reference sequence). This CDR3 contains 14 residues. CDR3 DNA: TGTGCCGAAGTGGGCGCGGAGAGGTTCCGAGAGCAGTACTTC. This translates into CAEVGAERFREQYF.

This chain joins TRBV19 and TRBJ2-2; no clear D. V was clipped by 5 bases and J by 5 bases, with 12 bases between them. Per the germline V gene, CDR1 is LNHDA and CDR2 is SQIVND (reference sequence). This CDR3 spans 14 amino acids. The CDR3 bases are TGTGCCAGTAGTTTCCCGGACGGTACCGGGGAGCTGTTTTTT. It yields the protein CASSFPDGTGELFF.

V usage is TRBV7-3 and J usage is TRBJ2-1; D perhaps matches TRBD1 (8 bases). Germline V lookup: CDR1 SGHTA, CDR2 FQGTGA. The ends were cut back, 5 bases at V and 7 bases at J, with 21 bases in the middle. CDR3 size: 16 residues. The CDR3 loop is CASSPGGQVGRNEQFF. The CDR3 nucleotides read TGTGCCAGCAGCCCGGGGGGACAGGTGGGCCGGAATGAGCAGTTCTTC. The full variable domain, its missing parts supplied by reference TRBV7-3 and TRBJ2-1, is GAGVSQTPSNKVTEKGKYVELRCDPISGHTALYWYRQSLGQGPEFLIYFQGTGAADDSGLPNDRFFAVRPEGSVSTLKIQRTERGDSAVYLCASSPGGQVGRNEQFFGPGTRLTVL.

In this sample, this clone turned up a few times. The J gene is TRBJ2-3, the V gene TRBV30; D is unresolved. The V gene lost 3 bases and the J gene lost 2 bases, with 6 bases spanning the gap. The germline V gene encodes CDR1 GTSNPN and CDR2 SVGIG (reference sequence). The CDR3 has 12 residues. The CDR3 sequence is CAWRKTTDTQYF. CDR3 nucleotides: TGTGCCTGGAGAAAAACCACAGATACGCAGTATTTT. The entire variable domain, with the rest obtained from reference TRBV30 and TRBJ2-3, is as follows: SQTIHQWPATLVQPVGSPLSLECTVEGTSNPNLYWYRQAAGRGLQLLFYSVGIGQISSEVPQNLSASRPQDRQFILSSKKLLLSDSGFYLCAWRKTTDTQYFGPGTRLTVL.

This clone was observed a handful of times. The chain employs TRBV25-1 and TRBJ1-2; D not certain. The CDR3 consists of 14 residues. Germline V gives CDR1 MGHDK, CDR2 SYGVNS. Trimming took off 4 bases at V and 2 bases at J, with 11 bases between the two ends. The CDR3 DNA sequence: TGTGCCAGCAGTGGGATGCAGAAGAACTATGGCTACACCTTC. It specifies CASSGMQKNYGYTF.

The CDR3 DNA sequence: TGTGCCAGCAGGGAGCGTAAGCAGGGGCCTAATTCACCCCTCCACTTT. Translating it yields CASRERKQGPNSPLHF. This chain joins TRBV25-1 and TRBJ1-6, with a possible D match to TRBD1 (6 bases). Trimming cost V 6 bases and J 6 bases, with 18 bases left between them. The CDR3 runs to 16 residues. The V gene's germline CDR1 is MGHDK and CDR2 SYGVNS.

The CDR3 region has the DNA TGCGCCAGCAGCTTGGGAGGCCCAGGGACTGAAGCTTTCTTT. This codes for CASSLGGPGTEAFF. The V call is TRBV5-1, the J call TRBJ1-1; a weak D match, TRBD1 (5 bases). Between the trimmed V and J ends, which lost 0 bases and 5 bases, there was a span of 11 bases. This CDR3 contains 14 residues. CDR1 and CDR2 (germline): SGHRS, YFSETQ.

This clone rates as medium-sized (0.01 to 0.1%). This chain links TRBV6-5 with TRBJ2-2, with D perhaps matching TRBD1 or TRBD2 (5 bases each). The CDR3 sequence is 15 residues long. Germline V gives CDR1 MNHEY, CDR2 SVGAGI. V lost 6 bases and J 7 bases, leaving 18 bases between the germline ends. The CDR3 loop reads CASSLLGTSNGELFF. In DNA, the CDR3 is TGTGCCAGCAGCCTACTAGGGACGAGCAACGGGGAGCTGTTTTTT.

The chain recombines TRBV2 with TRBJ2-1; D possibly corresponds to TRBD1 (5 bases). Trimming took 1 base from V and 8 from J, leaving 12 bases between them. The germline V gene encodes CDR1 SNHLY and CDR2 FYNNEI. CDR3 length: 14 residues. CDR3 amino acids: CASSEEGFGHEQFF. The CDR3 DNA is TGTGCCAGCAGTGAAGAGGGGTTCGGCCATGAGCAGTTCTTC.

This chain uses TRBV7-9 with TRBJ2-7; D perhaps matches TRBD2 (6 bases). CDR1 SEHNR and CDR2 FQNEAQ come from the germline V gene (reference sequence). Trimming left V 4 bases short and J 4 bases short, with 14 bases between. The CDR3 is made up of 14 amino acids. CDR3 loop: CASSSLGGLYEQYF. As DNA, the CDR3 is TGTGCCAGCAGCTCCCTCGGGGGATTGTACGAGCAGTACTTC.

The rearrangement links TRBV19 to TRBJ1-2, with D perhaps TRBD1 (6 bases). Trimming cost V 3 bases and J 4 bases, with 9 bases left between them. The germline V gene has CDR1 LNHDA and CDR2 SQIVND (reference sequence). The CDR3 covers 13 residues. The CDR3 sequence is CASSMTGIYGYTF. The DNA of the CDR3 is TGTGCCAGTAGTATGACAGGCATCTATGGCTACACCTTC.

In nucleotides, the CDR3 is TGTGCCAGCAGTACAGGCTCTGGAAACACCATATATTTT. Protein: CASSTGSGNTIYF. This sequence joins TRBV6-1 and TRBJ1-3, with D possibly TRBD1 on 5 matching bases. The CDR3 contains 13 residues. Germline-derived CDR1 and CDR2 are MNHNS and SASEGT. V lost 5 bases to trimming and J lost 0 bases, with 5 bases between them.

The V and J genes are TRBV6-5 and TRBJ2-5, with 12 positions matching TRBD2. The last part of the DNA fits TRBJ2-7 better; the J call may be wrong. Germline CDR1 MNHEY, CDR2 SVGAGI. The CDR3 spans 13 residues. The CDR3 reads CATRTSGVYEQYF. CDR3 DNA sequence: TGTGCCACCAGGACTAGCGGGGTTTACGAGCAGTACTTC.

This chain joins TRBV19 and TRBJ2-6; D ambiguous. CDR1 and CDR2 (germline): LNHDA, SQIVND (reference sequence). The V end lost 6 bases, the J end lost 4 bases, and 10 bases lay between the germline ends. This CDR3 is 14 amino acids long. CDR3 DNA sequence: TGTGCCAGTAGGTCTGGGTCGGGGGCCAACGTCCTGACTTTC. Translated, it gives CASRSGSGANVLTF.

This chain links TRBV28 with TRBJ1-4; perhaps TRBD1 as D (6 bases). CDR1 is MDHEN and CDR2 is SYDVKM in the germline V gene. The CDR3 extends over 14 amino acids. V was cut by 5 bases and J by 8 bases, with 15 bases left in between. In nucleotides, the CDR3 is TGTGCCAGCAGTCTACAGGGATCGAAAGAAAAACTGTTTTTT. As protein: CASSLQGSKEKLFF.

The chain couples TRBV12-5 to TRBJ1-4; 7 bases align to TRBD1. The germline V gene has CDR1 LGHNT and CDR2 FRNRAP. V lost 6 bases, J lost 2 bases, and 12 bases stayed unmatched. The CDR3 consists of 17 residues. The CDR3 loop is CASGQTGYGMTNEKLFF. Written as DNA, the CDR3 is TGTGCTAGTGGCCAGACAGGGTACGGAATGACTAATGAAAAACTGTTTTTT.

The chain has TRBV4-3 and TRBJ1-3; D possibly corresponds to TRBD1 (5 bases). Germline CDR1 and CDR2: LGHNA and YSLEER. There are 15 residues in the CDR3. Trimming removed 2 bases from V and 6 bases from J, with 14 bases in between. In DNA form, the CDR3 reads TGCGCCAGCAGCCAAAGGGCAACGGGGGAAAACACCATATATTTT. This encodes CASSQRATGENTIYF.

V and J are TRBV28 and TRBJ2-5; 8 nucleotides align to TRBD2. The CDR3 is 15 residues long. V trimming: 2 bases; J trimming: 2 bases; junction bases outside the gene matches: 4. Looked up from germline, CDR1 is MDHEN and CDR2 is SYDVKM. The CDR3 DNA reads as TGTGCCAGCAGTTTAAGCGGGGGATCGCAAGAGACCCAGTACTTC. This gives the protein CASSLSGGSQETQYF.

The chain has TRBV4-2 and TRBJ2-3; 7 nucleotides align to TRBD1. V gave up 1 base and J gave up 0 bases; unmatched junction bases: 4. CDR3 size: 16 residues. Germline CDR1 reads LGHNA; CDR2 reads YNFKEQ. CDR3 in DNA: TGTGCCAGCAGCCAAGCGGACAGGAGTAGCACAGATACGCAGTATTTT. The encoded protein is CASSQADRSSTDTQYF.

This clone was picked up one time. V and J are TRBV15 and TRBJ1-3; D is undetermined. V was pared by 0 bases and J by 0 bases, with 6 bases between. Germline lookup yields CDR1 LNHNV and CDR2 YYDKDF (reference sequence). The CDR3 extends over 15 amino acids. CDR3 sequence reads: CATSRDLISGNTIYF. CDR3 bases: TGTGCCACCAGCAGAGATTTGATCTCTGGAAACACCATATATTTT.

The J gene is TRBJ2-1, the V gene TRBV15; 7 nucleotides align to TRBD2. V was clipped by 5 bases and J by 2 bases; unmatched bases: 9. Germline CDR1 is LNHNV and CDR2 is YYDKDF (reference sequence). The CDR3 consists of 16 residues. The CDR3 spells CATSDLGAGPYNEQFF. The CDR3 region has the DNA TGTGCCACCAGCGACCTGGGAGCGGGACCCTACAATGAGCAGTTCTTC.

This rearrangement joins TRBV27 to TRBJ1-2; D might be TRBD1 (5 bases). Per germline, CDR1 MNHEY and CDR2 SMNVEV (reference sequence). Trimming removed 0 bases from V and 7 bases from J, with 12 bases in between. The CDR3 spans 14 residues. In nucleotides, the CDR3 is TGTGCCAGCAGTTTATCGGGCAGGGTAATTGGCTACACCTTC. Translated: CASSLSGRVIGYTF.

The chain joins TRBV9 to TRBJ1-1, with 7 bases fitting TRBD1. The trim removed 0 bases at V and 5 bases at J, leaving 7 bases unmatched. Germline lookup yields CDR1 SGDLS and CDR2 YYNGEE. CDR3 size: 15 residues. CDR3 sequence (DNA): TGTGCCAGCAGCGTAGCTTTGACAGGGACAACTGAAGCTTTCTTT. This encodes CASSVALTGTTEAFF.